This TCR beta chain was obtained from a study of follicular helper T cells after annual influenza vaccination. Time point: 2015-2016 season, 7 days after influenza vaccination. Per time point, about 40-110 mL of blood was sampled. Clones were sequenced by immunoSEQ multiplex PCR, and TCRdb holds only the in-frame ones, with some missing. Of 10,000 or so clones in the sample, over 65% were seen once. This CDR3 spans 13 amino acids. V was shortened by 0 bases and J by 4 bases, with 5 bases between the two germline ends. Germline V gene sequence: CDR1 SGHKS, CDR2 YYEKEE (reference sequence). Study results and limitations: Rare clonotypes were missed; only about 9-21% of cells gave TCRB.

In the case of this clone: Its target is unknown.

The sequencing here drew on CXCR5- memory CD4+ T cells sorted from blood, taken 7 days after influenza vaccination. V is TRBV5-5 and J is TRBJ1-5; D is ambiguous. The receptor was derived from an adult who received the influenza vaccine. CDR3 loop: CASSLVANQPQHF. The CDR3 DNA sequence: TGTGCCAGCAGCTTGGTAGCTAATCAGCCCCAGCATTTT. The full variable domain, its missing parts supplied by reference TRBV5-5 and TRBJ1-5, is DAGVTQSPTHLIKTRGQQVTLRCSPISGHKSVSWYQQVLGQGPQFIFQYYEKEERGRGNFPDRFSARQFPNYSSELNVNALLLGDSALYLCASSLVANQPQHFGDGTRLSIL.